The rows below give T cell receptor beta chains drawn from one sample of a study of cytomegalovirus exposure and HLA in healthy donors. TCRdb keeps only in-frame clones here, not all; method: immunoSEQ multiplex PCR. The repertoire holds over 110,000 clones, with over 75% as singletons. Sequenced sample: PBMCs. These receptors were collected from a male donor in good health and CMV-seronegative. Both conserved end residues are part of each CDR3. The D gene is left open where the match is weak. Not every row has a clone size; where given, it reads once, few, many or a size class.

CDR3 protein,CDR3 DNA,V gene,clone size,CDR3 length,J gene,D gene
CASSTRWGLGANVLTF,TGTGCCAGCAGCACCCGCTGGGGGCTTGGGGCCAACGTCCTGACTTTC,TRBV7-9,-,16,TRBJ2-6,-
CASRPREGLGDTQYF,TGTGCCAGCAGACCGCGGGAGGGCCTGGGAGATACGCAGTATTTT,TRBV14,-,15,TRBJ2-3,TRBD2
CATTGGPMNTEAFF,TGTGCCACGACAGGGGGGCCTATGAACACTGAAGCTTTCTTT,TRBV19,-,14,TRBJ1-1,TRBD1
CASGPTEAFF,TGTGCCAGCGGCCCCACTGAAGCTTTCTTT,TRBV6-5,-,10,TRBJ1-1,-
CASSVQVNTDTQYF,TGTGCCAGCAGCGTACAGGTAAACACAGATACGCAGTATTTT,TRBV9,-,14,TRBJ2-3,-
CASSFMSGVRGYTF,TGTGCCAGCAGTTTCATGTCGGGGGTACGAGGCTACACCTTC,TRBV28,-,14,TRBJ1-2,-
CATSTFAGYQPQHF,TGTGCCACCAGCACGTTCGCAGGGTACCAGCCCCAGCATTTT,TRBV15,-,14,TRBJ1-5,-
CASSFRQMDTQYF,TGTGCCAGCAGTTTCCGACAGATGGATACGCAGTATTTT,TRBV28,-,13,TRBJ2-3,-
CASSRSGDYGYTF,TGTGCCAGTAGTAGGTCAGGGGACTATGGCTACACCTTC,TRBV19,-,13,TRBJ1-2,-
CASSPLAGPPSYNEQFF,TGTGCCAGCAGCCCACTAGCGGGACCCCCCTCCTACAATGAGCAGTTCTTC,TRBV7-3,once,17,TRBJ2-1,TRBD2
CASSLLRGFGEQYF,TGTGCCAGCAGCTTACTCAGGGGGTTTGGTGAGCAGTACTTC,TRBV7-2,-,14,TRBJ2-7,TRBD1
CSVPPQGEAFF,TGCAGCGTCCCGCCACAGGGTGAAGCTTTCTTT,TRBV29-1,-,11,TRBJ1-1,-
CASTPDRAFGNQPQHF,TGCGCCAGCACACCGGACAGGGCCTTCGGCAATCAGCCCCAGCATTTT,TRBV4-3,-,16,TRBJ1-5,TRBD1
CAWGQVWDEQFF,TGTGCCTGGGGACAGGTCTGGGATGAGCAGTTCTTC,TRBV30,-,12,TRBJ2-1,TRBD1
CASWGVAEAFF,TGTGCCAGTTGGGGGGTTGCGGAAGCTTTCTTT,TRBV19,-,11,TRBJ1-1,-
CASSIVGTGAYEQYF,TGTGCCAGTAGTATAGTAGGGACAGGTGCCTACGAGCAGTACTTC,TRBV19,-,15,TRBJ2-7,TRBD1
CASSTGTGGYEQYF,TGTGCCAGCAGCACCGGGACAGGAGGCTACGAGCAGTACTTC,TRBV28,-,14,TRBJ2-7,TRBD1
CAWSADTAYEQYF,TGTGCCTGGAGTGCGGACACAGCCTACGAGCAGTACTTC,TRBV30,-,13,TRBJ2-7,-
CASSLMGLSSGSNNEQFF,TGTGCCAGCAGCTTAATGGGCCTCTCTAGCGGGAGCAACAATGAGCAGTTCTTC,TRBV7-3,-,18,TRBJ2-1,TRBD2
CASSLRRGWDTGELFF,TGTGCCAGCTCACTTCGCCGGGGATGGGACACCGGGGAGCTGTTTTTT,TRBV18,-,16,TRBJ2-2,-
CASSQAGTGHSPLHF,TGCGCCAGCAGCCAGGCCGGGACAGGGCATTCACCCCTCCACTTT,TRBV4-1,-,15,TRBJ1-6,TRBD1
CASRTRRAFF,TGTGCCAGCCGTACCCGGAGGGCTTTCTTT,TRBV6-1,-,10,TRBJ1-1,-
CASTAFGAWGYTF,TGTGCCAGCACCGCCTTCGGAGCGTGGGGCTACACCTTC,TRBV28,-,13,TRBJ1-2,-
CASRSGNTEAFF,TGTGCCAGCAGGTCAGGGAACACTGAAGCTTTCTTT,TRBV27,few,12,TRBJ1-1,-
CASSMRDREFLEQFF,TGTGCCAGTAGTATGCGGGACCGAGAGTTTTTGGAGCAGTTCTTC,TRBV19,once,15,TRBJ2-1,-
CTSSLGFQDGYTF,TGTACCAGCAGTTTAGGTTTTCAGGATGGCTACACCTTC,TRBV27,-,13,TRBJ1-2,-
CASSLRLAGSYEQYF,TGTGCCAGCAGCTTGAGACTAGCGGGATCTTACGAGCAGTACTTC,TRBV5-6,-,15,TRBJ2-7,TRBD2
CASSVRGRELFF,TGTGCCAGCAGTGTGAGGGGGCGGGAGCTGTTTTTT,TRBV2,once,12,TRBJ2-2,TRBD1
CASSPTAKATDTQYF,TGTGCCAGCAGTCCGACAGCCAAGGCCACAGATACGCAGTATTTT,TRBV27,once,15,TRBJ2-3,-
CASSLMAGTSGSGGELFF,TGTGCCAGCAGCTTGATGGCGGGGACTAGCGGGTCGGGCGGGGAGCTGTTTTTT,TRBV5-6,once,18,TRBJ2-2,TRBD2
CASSGGGGLGTYEQYF,TGCGCCAGCAGTGGTGGGGGAGGACTCGGAACCTACGAGCAGTACTTC,TRBV10-1,-,16,TRBJ2-7,-
CASSLWRGYGYTF,TGTGCCAGCAGCTTGTGGAGGGGCTATGGCTACACCTTC,TRBV5-8,-,13,TRBJ1-2,-
CASSPTGDGANVLTF,TGTGCCAGCAGTCCGACAGGGGATGGGGCCAACGTCCTGACTTTC,TRBV6-4,-,15,TRBJ2-6,TRBD1
CASSQDPSGRAGETQYF,TGTGCCAGCAGCCAAGATCCTAGCGGGAGGGCGGGAGAGACCCAGTACTTC,TRBV4-2,-,17,TRBJ2-5,TRBD2
CASSGLLASSTDTQYF,TGTGCCAGCAGTGGCCTACTAGCGTCTAGCACAGATACGCAGTATTTT,TRBV2,-,16,TRBJ2-3,TRBD2
CASSPRGGTNEKLFF,TGTGCCAGCAGCCCCCGTGGGGGGACTAATGAAAAACTGTTTTTT,TRBV7-9,-,15,TRBJ1-4,-
CASSRGEVGNQPQHF,TGTGCCAGCAGCCGAGGGGAGGTCGGCAATCAGCCCCAGCATTTT,TRBV6-5,-,15,TRBJ1-5,-
CAISESQVYSNQPQHF,TGTGCCATCAGTGAGTCTCAGGTCTATAGCAATCAGCCCCAGCATTTT,TRBV10-3,-,16,TRBJ1-5,-
CASSGQGVGTEAFF,TGCGCCAGCAGCGGCCAGGGGGTGGGGACTGAAGCTTTCTTT,TRBV5-1,-,14,TRBJ1-1,TRBD1
CASSLGTGSEQYF,TGCGCCAGCAGCTTGGGGACAGGGTCCGAGCAGTACTTC,TRBV5-1,-,13,TRBJ2-7,TRBD1
CASKDGKNTGELFF,TGTGCCAGCAAGGACGGGAAGAACACCGGGGAGCTGTTTTTT,TRBV6-6,-,14,TRBJ2-2,-